This TCR beta chain was recorded in a study of T cell changes during pregnancy in multiple sclerosis (dated by TCRdb to about 2019). In the study overall: In women with multiple sclerosis, the researchers looked at how the T cell repertoire shifted as pregnancy progressed.

The library was prepared using the immunoSEQ multiplex PCR assay. The clones in this table, taken by TCRdb from immuneACCESS, are in-frame only. Not every clone is retained; where verified, under half of the shortfall comes from an unresolved V gene, and the cause of the rest is unknown. For this sample there are around 42,000 clones; approximately 91% appear just once. The ten largest clones take up approximately 0.73% of the sample. As to this clone: Its binding antigen is unknown. One base away there is no much larger clone; base qualities are not given.

The germline V gene (reference sequence) supplies CDR1 PRHDT and CDR2 FYEKMQ. The CDR3 holds 12 amino acids from the cysteine to the phenylalanine. Left in the record is the CDR3 DNA by itself, 36 bases read in frame from the first base. Deletion took 2 bases off V and 4 bases off J, with a span of 6 bases between the germline ends. The V and J segments used are TRBV13 and TRBJ2-7; a confident D gene designation cannot be given. This TCR came from a female donor with multiple sclerosis, enrolled in a pregnancy study. This specimen was CD4+ T cells from peripheral blood mononuclear cells, taken before pregnancy. CDR3 region: CASSLLRYEQYF. The base sequence is TGTGCCAGCAGCTTACTAAGATACGAGCAGTACTTC.